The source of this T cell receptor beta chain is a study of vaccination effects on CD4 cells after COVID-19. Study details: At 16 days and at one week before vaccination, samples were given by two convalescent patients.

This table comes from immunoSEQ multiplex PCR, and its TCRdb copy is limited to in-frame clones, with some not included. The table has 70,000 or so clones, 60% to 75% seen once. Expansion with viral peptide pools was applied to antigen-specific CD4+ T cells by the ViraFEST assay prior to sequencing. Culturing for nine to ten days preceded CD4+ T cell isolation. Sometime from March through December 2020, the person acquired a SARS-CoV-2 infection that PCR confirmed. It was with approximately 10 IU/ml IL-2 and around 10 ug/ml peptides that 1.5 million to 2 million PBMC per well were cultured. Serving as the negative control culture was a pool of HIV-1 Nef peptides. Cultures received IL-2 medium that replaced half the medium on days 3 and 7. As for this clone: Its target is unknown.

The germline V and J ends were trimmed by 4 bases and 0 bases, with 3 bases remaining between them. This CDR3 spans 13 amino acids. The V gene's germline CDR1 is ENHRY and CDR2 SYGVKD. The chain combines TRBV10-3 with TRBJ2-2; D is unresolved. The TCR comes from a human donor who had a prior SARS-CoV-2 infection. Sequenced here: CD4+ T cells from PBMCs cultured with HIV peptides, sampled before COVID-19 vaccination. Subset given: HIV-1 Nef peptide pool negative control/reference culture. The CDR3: CAISASNTGELFF. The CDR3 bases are TGTGCCATCAGTGCTTCGAACACCGGGGAGCTGTTTTTT.